Below are 5 T cell receptor beta chains sequenced from a single sample in a study of blood T cell repertoires in COVID-19. This table comes from immunoSEQ multiplex PCR, and its TCRdb copy is limited to in-frame clones, with some not included. The table lists approximately 180,000 clones, more than 70% of them singletons. The sequenced sample consisted of peripheral blood. These receptors all stem from a middle-aged man with active or convalescent COVID-19.

The chain recombines TRBV5-1 with TRBJ2-5; maybe TRBD2 (6 bases). V lost 0 bases to trimming and J lost 5 bases, with 8 bases between them. Germline-derived CDR1 and CDR2 are SGHRS and YFSETQ. The CDR3 sequence is 13 residues long. CDR3 protein: CASSLGAGETQYF. CDR3 DNA sequence: TGCGCCAGCAGCTTGGGGGCGGGGGAGACCCAGTACTTC.

The chain couples TRBV6-5 to TRBJ1-6; D not certain. Germline values: CDR1 MNHEY, CDR2 SVGAGI. This CDR3 has 13 residues. Trimming cost V 7 bases and J 8 bases, with 12 bases left between them. The CDR3 reads CASMPEGYSPLHF. The DNA for the CDR3 is TGTGCCAGCATGCCGGAGGGCTATTCACCCCTCCACTTT.

CDR3 residues: CASTTSGSFYEQFF. CDR3 nucleotide sequence: TGTGCCAGCACGACTAGCGGGAGTTTCTATGAGCAGTTCTTC. The chain uses TRBV28 and TRBJ2-1; 12 bases match TRBD2. Unmatched junction bases numbered 6, after V lost 7 bases and J lost 8 bases. The V gene's germline CDR1 is MDHEN and CDR2 SYDVKM. The CDR3 loop spans 14 amino acids.

DNA for the CDR3: TGTGCCAGCAGTTACGCGCGGCAGGGGGGTTCCTACAATGAGCAGTTCTTC. Encoded protein: CASSYARQGGSYNEQFF. The V call is TRBV6-2 or TRBV6-3, the J call TRBJ2-1; D may be TRBD1 (7 bases). There are 17 residues in the CDR3. Germline V CDR1 and CDR2: MNHEY, SVGEGT. Trimming left V 2 bases short and J 1 base short, with 15 bases between.

The V call is TRBV9, the J call TRBJ2-2; D possibly corresponds to TRBD1 (5 bases). Germline CDR1 is SGDLS and CDR2 is YYNGEE. This CDR3 is built from 17 residues. Trimming left V 3 bases short and J 4 bases short, with 19 bases between. Here the CDR3 reads CASSATDFRVPTGELFF. The CDR3 DNA sequence: TGTGCCAGCAGCGCTACTGATTTCAGGGTGCCCACCGGGGAGCTGTTTTTT.